The clone carrying this T cell receptor (beta chain) was seen many times. The antigen remains unidentified. This entry comes from a study of T cells in Graves' hyperthyroidism and ophthalmopathy. The hyperthyroidism was newly diagnosed and had lasted under 2 months; the patients were aged 18 to 65. Patients having uncontrolled infection, another autoimmune disease, pregnancy or lactation were not included. Out of 10 ml of fresh peripheral blood came the PBMCs. Amplified regions were TCR beta CDR3 sequences from RNA transcripts. During a first-round RT-PCR of the TCR CDR3, the HTBI primer set was used. TCRdb used MiXCR to reprocess the multiplex PCR reads, holding one entry per CDR3 protein. Of some 760,000 distinct CDR3 sequences listed, 12% to 15% are singletons. Regarding the study as a whole: Separating ophthalmopathy from stable hyperthyroidism was achieved by a 13 V-J model.

Per the germline V gene, CDR1 is SEHNR and CDR2 is FQNEAQ (reference sequence). The CDR3 covers 14 residues. Trimming shortened V by 1 base and J by 7 bases, and 13 bases separated the two germline ends. This TCR was sampled from a woman in her late teens or twenties with Graves' hyperthyroidism. The chain carries TRBV7-9 and TRBJ1-2; D gene uncertain. The source material was blood. The CDR3 spells CASSLESVSIGYTF. The CDR3, as DNA: TGTGCCAGCAGCTTAGAGTCGGTCAGCATTGGCTACACCTTC.